This TCR beta chain was profiled in a study of blood T cell repertoires in COVID-19. Study-level information: Italy, Spain and the United States were the sources of the convalescent and acute COVID-19 samples. T cells, B-cell-depleted T cells, or PBMCs provided the cDNA or gDNA that served as material.

Original data processing: By means of reference gene primer amplification, nucleated cell counts were estimated. The repertoire was sequenced with immunoSEQ multiplex PCR; TCRdb's copy has only in-frame clones and lacks some. The D gene and trimming were derived from the DNA, and the V and J assignments and clone size from that table. The sample yields about 200,000 clones, around 83% seen once. This clone was recorded a few times. Sequencing input: peripheral blood. This TCR derives from a man aged 45-60 years with active or convalescent COVID-19.

The CDR3, as DNA: TGTGCCAGCAGTGAATTGGGACAGGGGAACACTGAAGCTTTCTTT. It translates to CASSELGQGNTEAFF. The chain is built from TRBV2 and TRBJ1-1; TRBD1 matches at 9 bases. The CDR3 covers 15 residues. Unmatched junction bases numbered 2, after V lost 2 bases and J lost 1 base. From germline, CDR1 is SNHLY and CDR2 FYNNEI. Filled out from reference TRBV2 and TRBJ1-1, the complete variable domain reads EPEVTQTPSHQVTQMGQEVILRCVPISNHLYFYWYRQILGQKVEFLVSFYNNEISEKSEIFDDQFSVERPDGSNFTLKIRSTKLEDSAMYFCASSELGQGNTEAFFGQGTRLTVV.